The rows below give T cell receptor beta chains drawn from one sample of a study of blood T cell repertoires in COVID-19. Assay: immunoSEQ multiplex PCR; the TCRdb copy retains only in-frame clones and omits some. The sample has 40,000 to 45,000 clones, 70% to 90% seen once. The sequenced sample was peripheral blood. These receptors came from a man between 60 and 75 years old with acute or convalescent COVID-19. The CDR3 runs from the conserved cysteine through the conserved F or W. The D gene is left open where the match is weak. The size entry is marked missing in some rows and otherwise reads once, few, many or a size class.

TRBJ2-1	.	TRBV6-5	TRBD1	CASRRQGEQFF	TGTGCCAGCAGGCGACAGGGTGAGCAGTTCTTC
TRBJ1-1	.	TRBV10-3	.	CAISDIGGKANTEAFF	TGTGCCATCAGTGATATTGGAGGAAAGGCGAACACTGAAGCTTTCTTT
TRBJ2-1	.	TRBV6-6	.	CASSYSGGPYNEQFF	TGTGCCAGCAGTTACTCGGGGGGGCCCTACAATGAGCAGTTCTTC
TRBJ1-2	.	TRBV19	.	CASRGSSGYGYTF	TGTGCCAGTAGAGGCTCGTCAGGCTATGGCTACACCTTC
TRBJ1-2	.	TRBV5-1	TRBD1	CASRTGTGDYGYTF	TGCGCCAGCAGAACCGGGACAGGGGACTATGGCTACACCTTC
TRBJ1-2	.	TRBV28	TRBD1	CASSLLGQARGYTF	TGTGCCAGCAGTTTACTCGGACAGGCGAGGGGCTACACCTTC
TRBJ2-2	.	TRBV30	TRBD2	CAWSGLAGTNTGELFF	TGTGCCTGGAGTGGGCTAGCGGGGACGAACACCGGGGAGCTGTTTTTT
TRBJ2-3	.	TRBV18	.	CASSRTATDTQYF	TGTGCCAGCTCACGGACAGCCACAGATACGCAGTATTTT
TRBJ1-6	.	TRBV20-1	.	CSASPQGNYNSPLHF	TGCAGTGCTAGTCCGCAGGGAAACTATAATTCACCCCTCCACTTT
TRBJ1-5	once	TRBV30	.	CAWSARGNQPQHF	TGTGCCTGGAGTGCCCGCGGGAATCAGCCCCAGCATTTT
TRBJ2-1	.	TRBV19	TRBD2	CASTDGWLAGGVEQFF	TGTGCCAGTACCGATGGGTGGCTAGCGGGGGGAGTTGAGCAGTTCTTC
TRBJ2-7	.	TRBV20-1	.	CSARISYEQYF	TGCAGTGCTAGAATATCCTACGAGCAGTACTTC
TRBJ1-2	.	TRBV5-6	.	CASSQDSYYGYTF	TGTGCCAGCAGCCAGGACAGCTACTATGGCTACACCTTC
TRBJ1-2	.	TRBV6-6	.	CASSYRQGYGYTF	TGTGCCAGCAGTTATCGCCAGGGGTATGGCTACACCTTC
TRBJ1-1	.	TRBV2	TRBD1	CASSQQGGNTEAFF	TGTGCCAGCAGTCAACAGGGGGGGAACACTGAAGCTTTCTTT
TRBJ2-2	.	TRBV12-5	TRBD1	CASGSTGQGFNTGELFF	TGTGCTAGTGGTTCGACCGGACAGGGGTTTAACACCGGGGAGCTGTTTTTT
TRBJ2-7	.	TRBV5-1	TRBD1	CASSLARQGMGYEQYF	TGCGCCAGCAGCTTGGCCCGACAGGGTATGGGTTACGAGCAGTACTTC
TRBJ1-2	.	TRBV24-1	.	CATSDQTQLPYGYTF	TGTGCCACCAGTGACCAGACTCAACTCCCCTATGGCTACACCTTC
TRBJ1-4	.	TRBV28	.	CASSSTTTPEKLFF	TGTGCCAGCAGTTCGACAACGACCCCTGAAAAACTGTTTTTT
TRBJ2-1	.	TRBV5-6	.	CASSLASSRGLRDNEQFF	TGTGCCAGCAGCTTGGCCTCCTCGCGGGGGCTAAGAGACAATGAGCAGTTCTTC
TRBJ1-1	.	TRBV29-1	.	CSAAVGEAEAFF	TGCAGCGCGGCCGTGGGGGAGGCTGAAGCTTTCTTT
TRBJ1-6	.	TRBV19	TRBD1	CASSIMQGEIGSPLHF	TGTGCCAGTAGTATAATGCAGGGGGAAATCGGATCACCCCTCCACTTT
TRBJ2-1	few	TRBV27	.	CASSLASSNEQFF	TGTGCCAGCAGCCTCGCAAGCTCGAATGAGCAGTTCTTC
TRBJ1-5	.	TRBV21-1	.	CASSGQGRNQPQHF	TGTGCCAGTTCGGGACAAGGACGAAATCAGCCCCAGCATTTT
TRBJ1-6	.	TRBV5-1	TRBD1	CASSLDRGGNSPLHF	TGCGCCAGCAGCTTGGACAGGGGTGGTAATTCACCCCTCCACTTT
TRBJ2-1	.	TRBV18	TRBD1	CASSRPGQGINEQFF	TGTGCCAGCTCACGCCCGGGACAGGGAATCAATGAGCAGTTCTTC
TRBJ1-3	.	TRBV18	TRBD1	CASSPSVTGVGNTIYF	TGTGCCAGCTCACCTAGCGTGACAGGGGTTGGAAACACCATATATTTT
TRBJ1-1	.	TRBV30	.	CAWSVPGAGAFF	TGTGCCTGGAGTGTACCAGGTGCTGGAGCTTTCTTT
TRBJ1-3	.	TRBV5-6	.	CASSSLASSGNTIYF	TGTGCCAGCAGCTCGCTAGCTAGCTCTGGAAACACCATATATTTT
TRBJ1-5	.	TRBV19	.	CASSFSNQPQHF	TGTGCCAGTTCTTTTAGCAATCAGCCCCAGCATTTT
TRBJ1-2	.	TRBV30	TRBD1	CAWSVQGDLLGYTF	TGTGCCTGGAGTGTACAGGGGGACCTCTTGGGCTACACCTTC
TRBJ1-1	.	TRBV9	TRBD1	CASSVAAYQGASEAFF	TGTGCCAGCAGCGTAGCCGCTTACCAGGGGGCAAGTGAAGCTTTCTTT
TRBJ2-5	.	TRBV28	.	CATAPTFEREETQYF	TGTGCCACCGCCCCGACCTTTGAGAGGGAAGAGACCCAGTACTTC
TRBJ1-2	.	TRBV3-1/TRBV3-2	TRBD1	CASSDWTGGLNYGYTF	TGTGCCAGCAGTGACTGGACAGGGGGCTTAAACTATGGCTACACCTTC
TRBJ1-6	.	TRBV6-5	.	CASSYLLGGEDSPLHF	TGTGCCAGCAGTTATTTACTCGGTGGAGAGGATTCACCCCTCCACTTT
TRBJ2-3	.	TRBV24-1	TRBD1	CATSEGTGGSFGTDTQYF	TGTGCCACCAGTGAAGGGACAGGAGGAAGTTTTGGCACAGATACGCAGTATTTT
TRBJ1-1	once	TRBV5-6	TRBD1	CASSVRGVNTEAFF	TGTGCCAGCAGCGTCAGGGGGGTGAACACTGAAGCTTTCTTT
TRBJ1-2	.	TRBV24-1	.	CATSDFDRNYGYTF	TGTGCCACCAGTGATTTTGACAGAAACTATGGCTACACCTTC
TRBJ1-5	.	TRBV19	TRBD1	CASSITDRVRQPQHF	TGTGCCAGTAGTATAACCGACAGGGTAAGGCAGCCCCAGCATTTT
TRBJ1-6	.	TRBV30	TRBD1	CAWNAGGNSPLHF	TGTGCCTGGAACGCAGGGGGAAATTCACCCCTCCACTTT
TRBJ2-7	once	TRBV7-9	TRBD1	CASSRTGGTSYEQYF	TGTGCCAGCAGCCGGACAGGGGGAACCTCCTACGAGCAGTACTTC
TRBJ1-2	.	TRBV3-1/TRBV3-2	.	CASSQGQTNYGYTF	TGTGCCAGCAGCCAAGGTCAAACTAACTATGGCTACACCTTC
TRBJ1-1	.	TRBV19	TRBD1	CASSPRQGHTEAFF	TGTGCCAGTAGTCCCCGACAGGGGCACACTGAAGCTTTCTTT
TRBJ1-1	.	TRBV12-3/TRBV12-4	TRBD1	CASRSDRATEAFF	TGTGCCAGCAGATCCGACAGGGCCACTGAAGCTTTCTTT
TRBJ1-2	few	TRBV4-3	TRBD1	CASSQDIYDRGGYTF	TGCGCCAGCAGCCAAGATATATATGACAGGGGAGGCTACACCTTC
TRBJ1-4	.	TRBV12-3/TRBV12-4	.	CASSPGFGEKLFF	TGTGCCAGCTCTCCGGGATTCGGTGAAAAACTGTTTTTT
TRBJ1-5	.	TRBV7-8	.	CASIRSWAVNQPQHF	TGTGCCAGCATTCGCTCATGGGCAGTCAATCAGCCCCAGCATTTT
TRBJ1-1	few	TRBV7-6	TRBD1	CASSLATYQGASEAFF	TGTGCCAGCAGCTTAGCAACATATCAGGGGGCCTCTGAAGCTTTCTTT
TRBJ1-1	.	TRBV19	.	CASSPSPMNTEAFF	TGTGCCAGTAGCCCCAGTCCCATGAACACTGAAGCTTTCTTT
TRBJ1-4	.	TRBV6-5	.	CASRTAATNEKLFF	TGTGCCAGCAGGACAGCTGCAACTAATGAAAAACTGTTTTTT
TRBJ2-1	.	TRBV5-1	.	CASSEQKEEQFF	TGCGCCAGCAGCGAACAGAAAGAGGAGCAGTTCTTC
TRBJ2-7	.	TRBV6-6	.	CASASGVRSEQYF	TGTGCCAGCGCATCGGGGGTCAGATCCGAGCAGTACTTC
TRBJ1-6	once	TRBV5-6	.	CASSLGGTQDSPLHF	TGTGCCAGCAGCTTGGGGGGGACACAGGATTCACCCCTCCACTTT
TRBJ1-3	.	TRBV5-4	.	CASSLDPGPGNTIYF	TGTGCCAGCAGCTTGGATCCAGGGCCCGGAAACACCATATATTTT
TRBJ1-2	.	TRBV5-1	TRBD1	CASSSENRQGGGYTF	TGCGCCAGCAGCTCGGAAAACAGACAGGGTGGCGGCTACACCTTC
TRBJ2-7	.	TRBV7-2	.	CASSLGGVKGYEQYF	TGTGCCAGCAGCTTAGGGGGGGTAAAGGGGTACGAGCAGTACTTC
TRBJ1-2	.	TRBV12-3/TRBV12-4	TRBD1	CASSLGQGGYTF	TGTGCCAGCAGTTTGGGACAGGGAGGCTACACCTTC
TRBJ1-5	.	TRBV12-5	.	CASGPGVQPQHF	TGTGCTAGTGGTCCAGGGGTTCAGCCCCAGCATTTT
TRBJ2-6	.	TRBV21-1	.	CASSKEGQVLSGANVLTF	TGTGCCAGCAGCAAAGAGGGACAGGTTCTCTCTGGGGCCAACGTCCTGACTTTC
TRBJ2-7	.	TRBV18	TRBD1	CASSPTGQGIPGGQYF	TGTGCCAGCTCACCAACTGGACAGGGAATTCCTGGGGGGCAGTACTTC